This T cell receptor (beta chain) was sequenced in a study of blood T cell repertoires in COVID-19. The V gene lost 4 bases and the J gene lost 6 bases, with 13 bases spanning the gap. The germline V gene encodes CDR1 SGHNT and CDR2 YYREEE (reference sequence). The CDR3 contains 13 residues. As originally analysed: Amplification with reference gene primers provided the estimates of nucleated cell counts. This table comes from immunoSEQ multiplex PCR, and its TCRdb copy is limited to in-frame clones, with some not included. That table furnishes V, J and clone size, whereas the DNA furnished D and trimming. The data hold over 65,000 clones, with roughly 90% observed a single time.

Specimen: peripheral blood. The chain carries TRBV5-4 and TRBJ1-1, with a possible D match to TRBD1 (5 bases). This clonotype was sampled from a woman aged 55-70 years with acute or convalescent COVID-19. CDR3: CASSPPRGSEAFF. The DNA for the CDR3 is TGTGCCAGCAGCCCCCCAAGGGGCTCTGAAGCTTTCTTT.